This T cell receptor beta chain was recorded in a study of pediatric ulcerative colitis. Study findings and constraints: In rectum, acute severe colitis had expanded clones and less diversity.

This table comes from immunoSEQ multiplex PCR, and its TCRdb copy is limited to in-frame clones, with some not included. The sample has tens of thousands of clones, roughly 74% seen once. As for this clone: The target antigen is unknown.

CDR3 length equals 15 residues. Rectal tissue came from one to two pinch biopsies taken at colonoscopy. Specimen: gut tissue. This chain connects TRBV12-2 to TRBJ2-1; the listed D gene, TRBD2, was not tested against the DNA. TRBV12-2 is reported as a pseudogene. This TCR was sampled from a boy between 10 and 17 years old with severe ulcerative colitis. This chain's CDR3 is CASRLPGLNENEQFF. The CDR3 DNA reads TGTGCAAGTCGCTTGCCGGGACTAAATGAAAATGAGCAGTTCTTC.